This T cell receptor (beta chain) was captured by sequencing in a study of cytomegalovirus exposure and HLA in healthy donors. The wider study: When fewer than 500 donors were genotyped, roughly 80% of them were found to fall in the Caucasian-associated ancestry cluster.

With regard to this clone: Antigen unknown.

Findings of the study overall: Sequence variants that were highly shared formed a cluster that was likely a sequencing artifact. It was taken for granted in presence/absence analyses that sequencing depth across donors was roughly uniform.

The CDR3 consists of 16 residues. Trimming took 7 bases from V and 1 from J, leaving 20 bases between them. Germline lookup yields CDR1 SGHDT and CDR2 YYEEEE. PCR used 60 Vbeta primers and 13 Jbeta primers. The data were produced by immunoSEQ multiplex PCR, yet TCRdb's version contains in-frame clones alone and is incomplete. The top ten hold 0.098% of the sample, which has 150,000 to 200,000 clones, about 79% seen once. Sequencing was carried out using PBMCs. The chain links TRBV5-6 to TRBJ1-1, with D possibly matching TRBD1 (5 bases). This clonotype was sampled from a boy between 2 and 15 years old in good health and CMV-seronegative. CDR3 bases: TGTGCCAGCTTCGAGATTTTAGGGGCACCGAACACTGAAGCTTTCTTT. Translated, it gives CASFEILGAPNTEAFF. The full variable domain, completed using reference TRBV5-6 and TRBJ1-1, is DAGVTQSPTHLIKTRGQQVTLRCSPKSGHDTVSWYQQALGQGPQFIFQYYEEEERQRGNFPDRFSGHQFPNYSSELNVNALLLGDSALYLCASFEILGAPNTEAFFGQGTRLTVV.